Below are 25 T cell receptor beta chains sequenced from a single sample in a study of blood T cell repertoires in COVID-19. Assay used: immunoSEQ multiplex PCR; TCRdb lists only in-frame clones, some missing. The sample has 77,000 or so clones, 70% to 90% seen once. The sample comprised peripheral blood. These receptor sequences come from a man aged 50-59 years with active COVID-19.

This chain connects TRBV18 to TRBJ2-3, with 7 bases lining up with TRBD1. This CDR3 comprises 14 residues. Germline-derived CDR1 and CDR2 are KGHSH and LQKENI. The junction had 2 bases not matched to a gene; V was cut back by 3 bases and J by 2 bases. The CDR3 DNA reads as TGTGCCAGCTCACCGGGACAGCCCACAGATACGCAGTATTTT. It encodes CASSPGQPTDTQYF.

In its sample, this clone was seen a few times. CDR3 sequence (DNA): TGTGCCAGCAGCGTAGGTGGAGACACCGGGGAGCTGTTTTTT. Translation gives CASSVGGDTGELFF. The chain couples TRBV9 to TRBJ2-2; D gene uncertain. Germline CDR1 reads SGDLS; CDR2 reads YYNGEE. The CDR3 extends over 14 amino acids. V lost 0 bases and J 3 bases, leaving 6 bases between the germline ends.

V usage is TRBV7-9 and J usage is TRBJ1-1; 7 bases match TRBD1. V was clipped by 4 bases and J by 2 bases; unmatched bases: 4. The CDR3 extends over 14 amino acids. CDR1 and CDR2 from the germline V gene are SEHNR and FQNEAQ (reference sequence). The CDR3 sequence: CASSYRGSNTEAFF. The CDR3 nucleotides are TGTGCCAGCAGCTACAGGGGCTCCAACACTGAAGCTTTCTTT.

This clone was counted between two and nine times. The chain has TRBV6-2 or TRBV6-3 and TRBJ2-3, with 12 bases lining up with TRBD2. CDR3 size: 17 residues. V was clipped by 6 bases and J by 8 bases; unmatched bases: 15. In germline, CDR1 is MNHEY, CDR2 SVGEGT. The CDR3 sequence is CASSRPTSGRTPATQYF. The CDR3, as DNA: TGTGCCAGCAGCCGCCCTACTAGCGGGAGGACTCCGGCTACGCAGTATTTT.

The rearrangement uses TRBV6-1 and TRBJ2-5, with D tentatively TRBD1 (5 bases). V was trimmed by 1 base and J by 7 bases, leaving 13 bases between them. The CDR3 loop spans 14 amino acids. Germline values: CDR1 MNHNS, CDR2 SASEGT. This chain's CDR3 is CASSEVWGGGTQYF. Written as DNA, the CDR3 is TGTGCCAGCAGTGAAGTGTGGGGCGGTGGGACCCAGTACTTC.

The rearrangement joins TRBV7-9 to TRBJ1-4; the match to TRBD1 covers 9 bases. With 5 bases clipped from V and 8 bases from J, the junction kept 12 bases outside the gene matches. CDR1 and CDR2 (germline): SEHNR, FQNEAQ (reference sequence). This CDR3 has 16 residues. CDR3 sequence reads: CASSQRSGQGWEKLFF. CDR3 nucleotide sequence: TGTGCCAGCAGCCAGCGGTCGGGACAGGGTTGGGAAAAACTGTTTTTT.

The genes are TRBV18 and TRBJ2-7; weak D call: TRBD1 (5 bases). The V gene lost 3 bases and the J gene lost 3 bases, with 9 bases spanning the gap. The CDR3 is 13 residues long. CDR1 is KGHSH, CDR2 LQKENI, per germline. CDR3 in amino acids: CASSPRQIYEQYF. CDR3 nucleotide sequence: TGTGCCAGCTCACCTAGACAGATCTACGAGCAGTACTTC.

The chain joins TRBV6-4 to TRBJ2-2; no reliable D call. V shed 6 bases and J shed 1 base, with 9 bases lying between them. Germline V gene lookup returns CDR1 MRHNA and CDR2 SNTAGT. The CDR3 has 14 amino acids. The CDR3 region has the DNA TGTGCCAGCAGAGCCTCCTTGAACACCGGGGAGCTGTTTTTT. Amino acid sequence: CASRASLNTGELFF.

This CDR3 reads CASSTITGVGNTIYF. The CDR3 nucleotides are TGTGCCAGCAGTACCATCACAGGGGTTGGAAACACCATATATTTT. This chain uses TRBV6-5 with TRBJ1-3; 7 positions match TRBD1. V lost 5 bases and J lost 3; bases outside the gene matches: 7. Germline loops: CDR1 MNHEY, CDR2 SVGAGI. The CDR3 contains 15 residues.

The chain employs TRBV28 and TRBJ1-1, with TRBD1 identical over 9 bases. The CDR3 totals 15 residues. The germline V gene has CDR1 MDHEN and CDR2 SYDVKM. V lost 6 bases and J lost 4; bases outside the gene matches: 9. In DNA, the CDR3 is TGTGCCAGCAGGGACAGGGGACGTGCGGGCACTGAAGCTTTCTTT. Translation: CASRDRGRAGTEAFF.

This chain links TRBV28 with TRBJ1-1; a weak D match, TRBD1 (6 bases). The CDR3 is made up of 14 amino acids. Germline CDR1 and CDR2: MDHEN and SYDVKM. The V and J ends lost 2 bases and 4 bases respectively, with 11 bases between them. CDR3: CASSLTGTGTEAFF. CDR3 in DNA: TGTGCCAGCAGTTTAACAGGGACGGGCACTGAAGCTTTCTTT.

This clone was seen a single time. The chain uses TRBV25-1 and TRBJ2-5, with D possibly matching TRBD1 (5 bases). Germline CDR1 reads MGHDK; CDR2 reads SYGVNS. The CDR3 totals 13 residues. V gave up 8 bases and J gave up 4 bases, with 14 bases separating them. CDR3 residues: CASGAPPLETQYF. Written as DNA, the CDR3 is TGTGCCAGCGGGGCTCCCCCACTAGAGACCCAGTACTTC.

The gene calls are TRBV2 and TRBJ1-5; 8 bases fit TRBD1. CDR1 and CDR2 (germline): SNHLY, FYNNEI. The CDR3 spans 13 residues. The trim removed 6 bases at V and 6 bases at J, leaving 4 bases unmatched. The CDR3 coding sequence is TGTGCCAGCAGCCCGACAGGGGCTCAGCCCCAGCATTTT. It encodes CASSPTGAQPQHF.

This sequence joins TRBV13 and TRBJ2-7, with 8 bases lining up with TRBD2. The CDR3 covers 15 residues. The J segment lost 3 bases and the V segment lost 5 bases, leaving 9 bases of the junction unmatched. Germline V gene lookup returns CDR1 PRHDT and CDR2 FYEKMQ (reference sequence). The CDR3 DNA is TGTGCCAGCAGCCCCGGGGGGGGGCCGATCTACGAGCAGTACTTC. It codes for CASSPGGGPIYEQYF.

The CDR3 nucleotides are TGTGCCAGCAGCATCCACAGGGGGGACACCATATATTTT. It specifies CASSIHRGDTIYF. The V gene is TRBV5-6, the J gene TRBJ1-3; 8 bases are shared with TRBD1. In germline, CDR1 is SGHDT, CDR2 YYEEEE. The CDR3 is 13 amino acids. Trimming at V came to 4 bases and at J to 8 bases, leaving 5 bases not matched to a gene.

This sequence joins TRBV2 and TRBJ2-2, with a tentative D call TRBD2 (6 bases). Germline assignment: CDR1 SNHLY and CDR2 FYNNEI. V gave up 6 bases and J gave up 13 bases, with 12 bases separating them. This CDR3 has 11 amino acids. The CDR3 is CASSVGSRLFF. The CDR3 coding sequence is TGTGCCAGCAGCGTCGGGAGTAGGCTGTTTTTT. Supplemented by reference TRBV2 and TRBJ2-2, the full variable domain reads EPEVTQTPSHQVTQMGQEVILRCVPISNHLYFYWYRQILGQKVEFLVSFYNNEISEKSEIFDDQFSVERPDGSNFTLKIRSTKLEDSAMYFCASSVGSRLFFGEGSRLTVL.

V gene TRBV11-2 combines with J gene TRBJ2-1; D ambiguous. The ends were cut back, 2 bases at V and 7 bases at J, with 12 bases in the middle. CDR3 size: 14 residues. CDR1 SGHAT and CDR2 FQNNGV come from the germline V gene. The CDR3 sequence is CASSLSGPLNEQFF. The CDR3 region has the DNA TGTGCCAGCAGCTTAAGTGGCCCCTTAAATGAGCAGTTCTTC.

This clone was found once. V usage is TRBV7-9 and J usage is TRBJ2-5; D is possibly TRBD2 (6 bases). The CDR3 is 14 residues long. V dropped 0 bases and J dropped 2 bases, with 7 bases sitting between them. The germline V gene encodes CDR1 SEHNR and CDR2 FQNEAQ (reference sequence). CDR3 sequence reads: CASSLALAQETQYF. In DNA, the CDR3 is TGTGCCAGCAGCTTAGCACTAGCTCAAGAGACCCAGTACTTC.

The CDR3 nucleotides read TGTGCCAGCAGCCCCCCTTGGCCGGGGTACACAGATACGCAGTATTTT. Translating it yields CASSPPWPGYTDTQYF. V is TRBV11-3 and J is TRBJ2-3; tentatively, D is TRBD2 (5 bases). This CDR3 spans 16 amino acids. V lost 5 bases, J lost 2 bases, and 17 bases lay in between. CDR1 and CDR2 from the germline V gene are SGHNT and YENEEA.

The V gene is TRBV6-6, the J gene TRBJ2-5; 12 positions agree with TRBD1. Germline V gene sequence: CDR1 MNHNY, CDR2 SVGAGI (reference sequence). The CDR3 covers 19 residues. V was pared by 5 bases and J by 5 bases, with 18 bases of the junction left unmatched. The CDR3: CASSPRPGTGGALRETQYF. CDR3 coding DNA: TGTGCCAGCAGTCCCCGACCCGGGACAGGGGGCGCGTTACGTGAGACCCAGTACTTC.

The chain uses TRBV2 and TRBJ2-4, with TRBD1 identical over 7 bases. Per germline, CDR1 SNHLY and CDR2 FYNNEI. Trimming at V came to 6 bases and at J to 1 base, leaving 21 bases not matched to a gene. This CDR3 spans 20 amino acids. The CDR3 protein is CASRNDPGQTLPRAKNIQYF. The CDR3 DNA reads as TGTGCCAGCAGGAACGACCCGGGACAGACTCTACCTCGTGCCAAAAACATTCAGTACTTC.

The rearrangement links TRBV5-8 to TRBJ2-5; D gene uncertain. Germline lookup yields CDR1 SGHTS and CDR2 YDEGEE. V was shortened by 1 base and J by 1 base, with 17 bases between the two germline ends. This CDR3 region has 17 residues. The chain's CDR3 is CASSLLYGLRGQETQYF. For the CDR3, the DNA is TGTGCCAGCAGCTTGCTTTATGGCCTTAGAGGCCAAGAGACCCAGTACTTC.

The chain links TRBV19 to TRBJ2-2; D is unresolved. The CDR3 sequence is 12 residues long. V was clipped by 6 bases and J by 3 bases, with 5 bases between them. CDR1 LNHDA and CDR2 SQIVND come from the germline V gene (reference sequence). Written as DNA, the CDR3 is TGTGCCAGTAGAGGAGACACCGGGGAGCTGTTTTTT. Its translation: CASRGDTGELFF.

This clone was seen a few times. The rearrangement joins TRBV19 to TRBJ1-1, with a possible D match to TRBD1 (5 bases). The CDR3 covers 15 residues. Germline CDR1 LNHDA, CDR2 SQIVND (reference sequence). Trimming shortened V by 6 bases and J by 1 base, and 15 bases separated the two germline ends. Written as DNA, the CDR3 is TGTGCCAGTAGCATGTACAGGACGGCGAACACTGAAGCTTTCTTT. This gives the protein CASSMYRTANTEAFF.

The chain employs TRBV5-1 and TRBJ2-3; 13 nucleotides agree with TRBD2. J gave up 5 bases and V 3 bases, and 9 bases lay outside the gene matches. This CDR3 is built from 17 residues. The germline CDR1 and CDR2 sequences are SGHRS and YFSETQ. The CDR3 reads CASSWWTSGRRIDTQYF. CDR3 sequence (DNA): TGCGCCAGCAGCTGGTGGACTAGCGGGAGAAGGATAGATACGCAGTATTTT.